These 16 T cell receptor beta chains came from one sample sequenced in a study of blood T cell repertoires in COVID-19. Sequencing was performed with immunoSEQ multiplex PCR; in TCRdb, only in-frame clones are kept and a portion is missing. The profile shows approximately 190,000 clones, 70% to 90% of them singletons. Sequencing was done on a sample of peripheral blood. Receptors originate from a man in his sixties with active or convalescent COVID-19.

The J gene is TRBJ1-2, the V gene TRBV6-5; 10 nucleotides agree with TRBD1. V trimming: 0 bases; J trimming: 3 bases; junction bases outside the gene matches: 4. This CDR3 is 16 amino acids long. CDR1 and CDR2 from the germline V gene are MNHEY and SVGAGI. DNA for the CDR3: TGTGCCAGCAGTTACTCGTCCGGGACAGGGGACTATGGCTACACCTTC. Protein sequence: CASSYSSGTGDYGYTF.

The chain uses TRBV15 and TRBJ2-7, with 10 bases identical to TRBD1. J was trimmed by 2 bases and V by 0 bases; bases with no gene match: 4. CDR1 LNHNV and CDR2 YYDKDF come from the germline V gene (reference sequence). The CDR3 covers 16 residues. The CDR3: CATSRDGGTGAYEQYF. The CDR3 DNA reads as TGTGCCACCAGCAGAGATGGTGGGACAGGGGCCTACGAGCAGTACTTC.

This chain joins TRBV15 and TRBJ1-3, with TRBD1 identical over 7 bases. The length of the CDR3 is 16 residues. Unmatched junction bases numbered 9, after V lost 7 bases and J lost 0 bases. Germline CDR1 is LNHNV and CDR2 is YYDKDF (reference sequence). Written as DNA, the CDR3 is TGTGCCACCACCAAGGGGGCGAGGGACTCTGGAAACACCATATATTTT. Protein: CATTKGARDSGNTIYF.

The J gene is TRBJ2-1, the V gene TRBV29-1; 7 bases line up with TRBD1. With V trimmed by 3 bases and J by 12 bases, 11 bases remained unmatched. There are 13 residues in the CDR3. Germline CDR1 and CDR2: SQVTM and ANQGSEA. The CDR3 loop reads CSVERQGNPGQFF. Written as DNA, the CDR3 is TGCAGCGTTGAGCGACAGGGCAACCCCGGGCAGTTCTTC.

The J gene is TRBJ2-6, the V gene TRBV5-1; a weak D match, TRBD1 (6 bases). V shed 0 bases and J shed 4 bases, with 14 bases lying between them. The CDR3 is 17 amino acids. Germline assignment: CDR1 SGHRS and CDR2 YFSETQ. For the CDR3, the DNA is TGCGCCAGCAGCTTGGCCCCAGGGGCAAGCGGGGCCAACGTCCTGACTTTC. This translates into CASSLAPGASGANVLTF.

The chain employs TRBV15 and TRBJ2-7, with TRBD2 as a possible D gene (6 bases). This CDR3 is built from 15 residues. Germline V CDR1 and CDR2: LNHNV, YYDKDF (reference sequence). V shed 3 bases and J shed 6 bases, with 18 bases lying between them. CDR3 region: CATSRVRGTWPEQYF. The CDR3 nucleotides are TGTGCCACCAGCAGGGTTCGGGGGACCTGGCCCGAGCAGTACTTC.

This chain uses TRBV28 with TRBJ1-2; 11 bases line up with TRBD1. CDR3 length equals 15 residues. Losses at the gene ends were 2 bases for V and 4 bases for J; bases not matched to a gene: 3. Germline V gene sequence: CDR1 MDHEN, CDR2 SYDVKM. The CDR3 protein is CASSLGTGGRYGYTF. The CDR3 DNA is TGTGCCAGCAGTTTAGGGACAGGGGGACGCTATGGCTACACCTTC.

The CDR3 reads CASSQEQNTEAFF. CDR3 coding DNA: TGTGCCAGCAGCCAAGAACAGAACACTGAAGCTTTCTTT. The chain has TRBV14 and TRBJ1-1, with D uncertain. Trimming took off 0 bases at V and 1 base at J, with 3 bases between the two ends. CDR1 and CDR2 from the germline V gene are SGHDN and FVKESK. The CDR3 consists of 13 residues.

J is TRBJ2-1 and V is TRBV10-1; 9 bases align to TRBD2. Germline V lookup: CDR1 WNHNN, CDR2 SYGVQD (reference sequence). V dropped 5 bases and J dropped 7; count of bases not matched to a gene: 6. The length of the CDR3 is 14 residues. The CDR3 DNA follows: TGCGCCAGCAGTCAGAGCGGGGGGATAAATGAGCAGTTCTTC. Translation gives CASSQSGGINEQFF.

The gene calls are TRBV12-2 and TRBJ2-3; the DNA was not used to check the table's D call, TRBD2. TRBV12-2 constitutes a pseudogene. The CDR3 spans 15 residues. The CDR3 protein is CASRLADFRTDTQYF. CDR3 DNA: TGTGCAAGTCGCTTAGCGGACTTTCGCACAGATACGCAGTATTTT.

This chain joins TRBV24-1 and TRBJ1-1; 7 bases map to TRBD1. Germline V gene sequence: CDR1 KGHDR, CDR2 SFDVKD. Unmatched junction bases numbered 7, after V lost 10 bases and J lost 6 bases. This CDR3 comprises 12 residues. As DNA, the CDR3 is TGTGCCACTTCGACAGGGAAGTCTGAAGCTTTCTTT. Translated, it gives CATSTGKSEAFF.

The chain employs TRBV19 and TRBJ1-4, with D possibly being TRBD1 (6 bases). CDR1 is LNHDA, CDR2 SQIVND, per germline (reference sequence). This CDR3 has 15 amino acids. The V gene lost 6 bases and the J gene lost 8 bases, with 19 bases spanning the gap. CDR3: CASSVMAGAGEKLFF. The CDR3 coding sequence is TGTGCCAGTAGCGTCATGGCGGGGGCAGGGGAAAAACTGTTTTTT.

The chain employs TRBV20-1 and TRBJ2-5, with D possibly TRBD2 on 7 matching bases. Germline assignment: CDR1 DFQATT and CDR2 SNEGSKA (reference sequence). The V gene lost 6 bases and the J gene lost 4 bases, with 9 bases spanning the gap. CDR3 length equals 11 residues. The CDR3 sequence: CSAGGLETQYF. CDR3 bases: TGCAGTGCCGGGGGGCTAGAGACCCAGTACTTC.

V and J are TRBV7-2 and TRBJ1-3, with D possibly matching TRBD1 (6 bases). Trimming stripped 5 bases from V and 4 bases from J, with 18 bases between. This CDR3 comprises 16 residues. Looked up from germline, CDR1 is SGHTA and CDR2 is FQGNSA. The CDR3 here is CASSPRDTLLGNTIYF. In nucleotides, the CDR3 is TGTGCCAGCAGCCCTCGGGACACCCTTCTGGGAAACACCATATATTTT.

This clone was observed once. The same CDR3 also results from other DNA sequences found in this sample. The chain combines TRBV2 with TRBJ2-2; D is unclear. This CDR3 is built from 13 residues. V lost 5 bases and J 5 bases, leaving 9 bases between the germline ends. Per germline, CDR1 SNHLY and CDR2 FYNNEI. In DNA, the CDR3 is TGTGCCAGCAGTACCGACACTACCGGGGAGCTGTTTTTT. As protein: CASSTDTTGELFF.

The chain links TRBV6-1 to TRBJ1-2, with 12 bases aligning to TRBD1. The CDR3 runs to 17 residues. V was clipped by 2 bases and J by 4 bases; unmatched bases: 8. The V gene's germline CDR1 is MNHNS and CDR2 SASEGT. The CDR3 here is CASSELGTGGFSYGYTF. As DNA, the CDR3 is TGTGCCAGCAGTGAACTTGGGACAGGGGGCTTTAGCTATGGCTACACCTTC.